This T cell receptor beta chain was found in a study of identical twins. Study results and caveats: Excess sharing by twins proved weaker in beta out-of-frame sequences. Zero-insertion analyses could be partly confounded by invariant MAIT and iNKT cells.

A universal primer binding site was introduced by template switching. The final cDNA contained unique molecular identifiers. TCRdb re-analysed the 5' RACE reads in MiXCR, keeping a single row per CDR3 protein. The sample lists about 530,000 distinct CDR3 sequences, approximately 20% occurring once. V lost 3 bases to trimming and J lost 4 bases, with 13 bases between them. Germline CDR1 MGHRA, CDR2 YSYEKL. CDR3 size: 15 residues. Comments on this clonotype: The antigen is undetermined.

Separately, the same data were catalogued under a study of yellow fever vaccine responses in identical twins. According to that study: Twins' T cell vaccine responses reportedly looked partly convergent, partly personalized.

The sample was CD4+ T cells sorted from blood. This clonotype was sampled from a woman aged 18-30 years in good health. The chain carries TRBV4-1 and TRBJ2-1; unclear D gene. The CDR3 spells CASSQDLVPYNEQFF. The CDR3 DNA follows: TGCGCCAGCAGCCAGGATCTGGTCCCATACAATGAGCAGTTCTTC.